This entry is about one T cell receptor beta chain. Its antigen is unknown. The sample comes from a study of shared clonotypes between healthy human individuals. General study findings and limits: It was the non-shared clonotypes that had lower generation probabilities than clonotypes shared by all four donors.

Once extracted for a subset, genomic DNA was divided evenly among several immunoSEQ plates. The protocol was immunoSEQ multiplex PCR, while the TCRdb copy is restricted to in-frame clones and leaves out a portion. This table holds 2 million to 2.5 million clones, around 92% found once. Germline CDR1 and CDR2: SGHRS and YFSETQ. The CDR3 has 14 amino acids. V was cut by 3 bases and J by 1 base, with 10 bases left in between. The TCR originated in a young man in good health. Some clones in this sample may be carry-over from other donors' samples. This chain connects TRBV5-1 to TRBJ1-1; maybe TRBD1 (6 bases). The source material was naive CD4+ T cells from PBMCs. Subset here: CD45RA+ positively selected. CDR3 sequence (DNA): TGCGCCAGCAGCTGGCCGGGACAGAACACTGAAGCTTTCTTT. This codes for CASSWPGQNTEAFF.